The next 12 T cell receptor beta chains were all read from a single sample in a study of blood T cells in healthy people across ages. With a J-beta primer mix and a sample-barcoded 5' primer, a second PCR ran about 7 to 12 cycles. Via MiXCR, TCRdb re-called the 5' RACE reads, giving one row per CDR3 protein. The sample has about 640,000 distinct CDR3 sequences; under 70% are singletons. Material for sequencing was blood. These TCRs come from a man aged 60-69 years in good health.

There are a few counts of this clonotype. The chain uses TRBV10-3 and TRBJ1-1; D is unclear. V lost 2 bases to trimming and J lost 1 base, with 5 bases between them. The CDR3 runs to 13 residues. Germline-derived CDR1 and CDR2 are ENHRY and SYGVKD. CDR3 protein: CAISESQNTEAFF. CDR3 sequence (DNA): TGTGCCATCAGTGAGAGTCAGAACACTGAAGCTTTCTTT.

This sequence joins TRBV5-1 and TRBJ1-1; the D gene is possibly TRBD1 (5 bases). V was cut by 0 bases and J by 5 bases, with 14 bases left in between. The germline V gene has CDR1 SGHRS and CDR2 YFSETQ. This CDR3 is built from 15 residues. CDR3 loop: CASSLGRGGGTEAFF. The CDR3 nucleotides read TGCGCCAGCAGCTTGGGGAGGGGAGGAGGGACTGAAGCTTTCTTT.

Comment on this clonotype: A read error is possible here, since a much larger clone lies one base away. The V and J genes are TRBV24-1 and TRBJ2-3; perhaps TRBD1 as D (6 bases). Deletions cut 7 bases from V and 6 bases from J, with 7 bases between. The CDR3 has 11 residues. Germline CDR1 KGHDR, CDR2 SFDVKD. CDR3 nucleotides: TGTGCCACCAGCCAGGGGGATACGCAGTATTTT. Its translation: CATSQGDTQYF.

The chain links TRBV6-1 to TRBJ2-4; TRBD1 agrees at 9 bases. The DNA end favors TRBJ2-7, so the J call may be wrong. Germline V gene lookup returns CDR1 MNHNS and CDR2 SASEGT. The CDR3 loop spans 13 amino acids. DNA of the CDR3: TGTGCCAGCGCGGGACAGGGCACCAACGAGCAGTACTTC. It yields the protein CASAGQGTNEQYF.

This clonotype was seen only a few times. The CDR3 sequence is CASSGDNSYEQYF. The CDR3 nucleotides read TGCGCCAGCAGCGGGGACAACTCCTACGAGCAGTACTTC. The chain is built from TRBV5-1 and TRBJ2-7; tentative D call: TRBD1 (6 bases). CDR3 size: 13 residues. Germline V gives CDR1 SGHRS, CDR2 YFSETQ. Between the trimmed V and J ends, which lost 4 bases and 0 bases, there was a span of 8 bases.

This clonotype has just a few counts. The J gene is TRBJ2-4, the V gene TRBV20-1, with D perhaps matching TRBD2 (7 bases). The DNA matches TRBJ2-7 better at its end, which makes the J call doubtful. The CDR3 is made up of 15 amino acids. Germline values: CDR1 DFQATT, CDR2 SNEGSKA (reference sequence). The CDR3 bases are TGCAGTGCCGAGGGGGGGGCCAGGGCGTCCTACGAGCAGTACTTC. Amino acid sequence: CSAEGGARASYEQYF.

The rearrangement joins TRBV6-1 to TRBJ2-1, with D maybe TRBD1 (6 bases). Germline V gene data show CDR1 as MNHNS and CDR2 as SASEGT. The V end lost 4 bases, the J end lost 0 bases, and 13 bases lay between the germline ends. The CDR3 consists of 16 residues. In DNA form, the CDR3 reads TGTGCCAGCAGTGGTACAGGGCGGAGCTCCTACAATGAGCAGTTCTTC. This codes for CASSGTGRSSYNEQFF.

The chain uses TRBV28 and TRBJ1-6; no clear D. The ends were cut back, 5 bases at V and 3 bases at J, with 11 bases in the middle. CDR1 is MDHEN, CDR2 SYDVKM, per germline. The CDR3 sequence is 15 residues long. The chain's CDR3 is CASSIPDFYNSPLHF. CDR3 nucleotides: TGTGCCAGCAGTATCCCTGACTTCTATAATTCACCCCTCCACTTT.

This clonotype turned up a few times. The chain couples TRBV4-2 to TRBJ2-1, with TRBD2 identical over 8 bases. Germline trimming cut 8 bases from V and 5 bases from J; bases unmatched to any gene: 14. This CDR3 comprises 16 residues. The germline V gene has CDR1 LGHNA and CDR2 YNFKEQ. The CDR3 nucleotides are TGTGCCAGCTCTGTGGGCAGCGGGGGTGATCACAATGAGCAGTTCTTC. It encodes CASSVGSGGDHNEQFF.

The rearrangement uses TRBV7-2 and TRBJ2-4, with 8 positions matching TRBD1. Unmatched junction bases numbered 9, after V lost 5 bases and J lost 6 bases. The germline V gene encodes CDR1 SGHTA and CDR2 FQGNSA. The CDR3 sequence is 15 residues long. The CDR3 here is CASSPQTGVGNIQYF. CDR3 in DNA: TGTGCCAGCAGCCCCCAGACAGGGGTGGGAAACATTCAGTACTTC.

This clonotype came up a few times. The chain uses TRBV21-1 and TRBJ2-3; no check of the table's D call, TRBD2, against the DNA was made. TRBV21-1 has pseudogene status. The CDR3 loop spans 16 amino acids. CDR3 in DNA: TGTGCCAGCAGCAAAGCTCAGCGGGGGAGCACAGATACGCAGTATTTT. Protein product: CASSKAQRGSTDTQYF.

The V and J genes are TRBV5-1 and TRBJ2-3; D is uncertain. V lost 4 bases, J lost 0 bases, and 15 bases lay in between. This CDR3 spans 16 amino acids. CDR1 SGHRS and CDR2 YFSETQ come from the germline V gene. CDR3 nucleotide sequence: TGCGCCAGCAGCGCCCCCGGTTCTTTTAGCACAGATACGCAGTATTTT. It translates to CASSAPGSFSTDTQYF.